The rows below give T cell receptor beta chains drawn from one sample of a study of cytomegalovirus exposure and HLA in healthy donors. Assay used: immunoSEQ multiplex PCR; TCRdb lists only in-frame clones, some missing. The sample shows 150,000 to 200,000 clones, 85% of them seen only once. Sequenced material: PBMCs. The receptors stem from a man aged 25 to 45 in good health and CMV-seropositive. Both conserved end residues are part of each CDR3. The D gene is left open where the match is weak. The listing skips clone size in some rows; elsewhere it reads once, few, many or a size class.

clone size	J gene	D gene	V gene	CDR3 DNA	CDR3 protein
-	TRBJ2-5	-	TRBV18	TGTGCCAGCTCACCGGGCCAGGGGCAAGAGACCCAGTACTTC	CASSPGQGQETQYF
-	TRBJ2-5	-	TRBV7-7	TGTGCTAGCAGCTTACAACGGGGTGGGTACGAAGAGACCCAGTACTTC	CASSLQRGGYEETQYF
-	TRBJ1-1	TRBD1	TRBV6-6	TGTGCCAGCAGTTACTCGGCAGGGGGCACTGAAGCTTTCTTT	CASSYSAGGTEAFF
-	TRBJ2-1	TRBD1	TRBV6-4	TGTGCCAGAGGGGCAGGGGGCGACAATGAGCAGTTCTTC	CARGAGGDNEQFF
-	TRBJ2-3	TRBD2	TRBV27	TGTGCCAGCAGTTTTCGGACTAGCCTCTTCCCAGATACGCAGTATTTT	CASSFRTSLFPDTQYF
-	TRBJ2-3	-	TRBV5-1	TGCGCCAGCAGCTTGGACAAGCGGCCGACAGATACGCAGTATTTT	CASSLDKRPTDTQYF
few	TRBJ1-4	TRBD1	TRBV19	TGTGCCAGTAGCCACAGGGGGACTAATGAAAAACTGTTTTTT	CASSHRGTNEKLFF
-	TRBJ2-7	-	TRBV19	TGTGCCAGTAGTATATTTCACTCAACCTACGAGCAGTACTTC	CASSIFHSTYEQYF
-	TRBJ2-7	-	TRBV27	TGTGCCAGCAGTTTCGGAGGGACCTTCTCCTACGAGCAGTACTTC	CASSFGGTFSYEQYF
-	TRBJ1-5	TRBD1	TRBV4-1	TGCGCCAGCAGCCAAGATGGGACAGGACAAAATCAGCCCCAGCATTTT	CASSQDGTGQNQPQHF
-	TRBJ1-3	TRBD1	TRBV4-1	TGCGCCAGCAGCGTGGGAGGGACAGGGGCTGGAAACACCATATATTTT	CASSVGGTGAGNTIYF
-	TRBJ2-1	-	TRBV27	TGTGCCAGCAGTTTTTCCGGCGGGGTGGCCAAGCTCGATGAGCAGTTCTTC	CASSFSGGVAKLDEQFF
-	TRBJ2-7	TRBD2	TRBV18	TGTGCCAGCTCACCACCCGGGGGGGCAGCGATCTACGAGCAGTACTTC	CASSPPGGAAIYEQYF
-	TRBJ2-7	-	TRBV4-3	TGCGCCAGCAGCCAAGAAAGCTGGTATCTACGAGAGCAGTACTTC	CASSQESWYLREQYF
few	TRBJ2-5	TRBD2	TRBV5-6	TGTGCCAGCAGCGTTAGCGGGGGGGCGACAGAGACCCAGTACTTC	CASSVSGGATETQYF
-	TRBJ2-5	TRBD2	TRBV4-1	TGCGCCAGCAGCCAAGAATCGTCCCGGAGTAGCGGGGGGGCTCATGAGACCCAGTACTTC	CASSQESSRSSGGAHETQYF
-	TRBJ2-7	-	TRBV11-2	TGTGCCAGCAGCTTAAGGGGGGGGCGATCCTACGAGCAGTACTTC	CASSLRGGRSYEQYF
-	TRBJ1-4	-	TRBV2	TGTGCCAGCAGTGAGGCACCAGCAACTAATGAAAAACTGTTTTTT	CASSEAPATNEKLFF
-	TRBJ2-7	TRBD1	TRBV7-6	TGTGCCAGCAGCTCGGGACAGAGTCTTTGGGAGCAGTACTTC	CASSSGQSLWEQYF
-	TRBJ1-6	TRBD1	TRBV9	TGTGCCAGCAACAGACAGGGAAGTTCACCCCTCCACTTT	CASNRQGSSPLHF
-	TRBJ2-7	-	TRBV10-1	TGCGCCAGCTCGGACAGTAACTACGAGCAGTACTTC	CASSDSNYEQYF
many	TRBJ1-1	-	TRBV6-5	TGTGCCAGCAGTTACTCCCGACAGGCATCGTGGGAAGCTTTCTTT	CASSYSRQASWEAFF
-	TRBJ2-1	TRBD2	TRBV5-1	TGCGCCAGCAGCTTGGTTGCGGGGGGGCCCTATGAGCAGTTCTTC	CASSLVAGGPYEQFF
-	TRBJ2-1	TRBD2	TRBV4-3	TGCGCCAGCAGCCCTAGGGCGGGGGAGTTCTATGAGCAGTTCTTC	CASSPRAGEFYEQFF
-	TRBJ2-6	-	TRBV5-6	TGTGCCAGCAGTCTCACAGGCTACTCTGGGGCCAACGTCCTGACTTTC	CASSLTGYSGANVLTF
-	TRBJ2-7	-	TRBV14	TGTGCCAGCAGCCAAGGGGGGGCCTACGAGCAGTACTTC	CASSQGGAYEQYF
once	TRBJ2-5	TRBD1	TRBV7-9	TGTGCCAGCAGCTTACGGCAGGGGGTAGCAGAGACCCAGTACTTC	CASSLRQGVAETQYF
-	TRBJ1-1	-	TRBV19	TGTGCCAGTAGTGTTGGACGGGACACTGAGGCTTTCTTT	CASSVGRDTEAFF
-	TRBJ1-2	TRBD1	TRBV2	TGTGCCAGCAGCTTAGACAGGGGGGATGGCTACACCTTC	CASSLDRGDGYTF
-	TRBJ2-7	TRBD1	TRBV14	TGTGCCAGCAGCGGGACAGGGTTTGATTACGAGCAGTACTTC	CASSGTGFDYEQYF
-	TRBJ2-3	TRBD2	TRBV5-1	TGCGCCAGCAGCTACAATCTAGCGGGGGGGCGAGATACGCAGTATTTT	CASSYNLAGGRDTQYF
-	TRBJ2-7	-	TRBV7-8	TGTGCCAGCAGCCCGTTGACAGGCTACGAGCAGTACTTC	CASSPLTGYEQYF
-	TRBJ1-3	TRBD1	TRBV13	TGTGCCAGCAGCAGGGGGCGGCCGTCAGGAAACACCATATATTTT	CASSRGRPSGNTIYF
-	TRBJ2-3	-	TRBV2	TGTGCCAGCAGTGTCCGCGGTGCGGGAAGCACAGATACGCAGTATTTT	CASSVRGAGSTDTQYF
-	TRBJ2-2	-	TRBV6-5	TGTGCCAGCAGTTACTCGAGACAGAAGCTGTTTTTT	CASSYSRQKLFF
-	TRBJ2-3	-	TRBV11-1	TGTGCCAGCAGCTTAGAGTGGAGGGGAGATACGCAGTATTTT	CASSLEWRGDTQYF
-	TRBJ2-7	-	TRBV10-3	TGTGCCATCAGTGGAGGACTGAACGACTACGAGCAGTACTTC	CAISGGLNDYEQYF
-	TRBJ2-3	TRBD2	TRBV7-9	TGTGCCAGCAGCTTAGAGACTAGCGTAGATACGCAGTATTTT	CASSLETSVDTQYF
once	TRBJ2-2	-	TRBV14	TGTGCCAGCAGCCAGGCGACTAGTACGGCCGGGGAGCTGTTTTTT	CASSQATSTAGELFF
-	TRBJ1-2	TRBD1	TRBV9	TGTGCCAGCAGCGGCGGACAGGGTATCTATGGCTACACCTTC	CASSGGQGIYGYTF
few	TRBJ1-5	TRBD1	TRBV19	TGTGCCAGTTGCCAGGGACAGGGGAGCAATCAGCCCCAGCATTTT	CASCQGQGSNQPQHF
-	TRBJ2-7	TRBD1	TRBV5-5	TGTGCCAGCAGCTACGACAGGGGCTCCTACGAGCAGTACTTC	CASSYDRGSYEQYF
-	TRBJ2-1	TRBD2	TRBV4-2	TGTGCCAGCAGCCAAGAGACTAGCAGGGATGAGCAGTTCTTC	CASSQETSRDEQFF
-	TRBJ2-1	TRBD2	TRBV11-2	TGTGCCAGCAGCTCCCGGACTAGCGGGGGCGACTACAATGAGCAGTTCTTC	CASSSRTSGGDYNEQFF
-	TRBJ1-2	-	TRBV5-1	TGCGCCAGCAGCTTGGCCGGGGTGGACTATGGCTACACCTTC	CASSLAGVDYGYTF
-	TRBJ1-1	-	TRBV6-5	TGTGCCAGCAGTCCCCCCCTGGACAGCACTGAAGCTTTCTTT	CASSPPLDSTEAFF
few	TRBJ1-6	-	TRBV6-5	TGTGCCAGCAGTTACGCAGGGGCAAATTCACCCCTCCACTTT	CASSYAGANSPLHF
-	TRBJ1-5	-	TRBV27	TGTGCCAGCAGTTCCAGTGTACATCAGCCCCAGCATTTT	CASSSSVHQPQHF
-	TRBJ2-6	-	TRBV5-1	TGCGCCAGCAGCTTGAATCCCGGGAATTCTGGGGCCAACGTCCTGACTTTC	CASSLNPGNSGANVLTF
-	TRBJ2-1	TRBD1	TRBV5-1	TGCGCCAGCAGCGAGGGGGCGGGTGAGCAGTTCTTC	CASSEGAGEQFF
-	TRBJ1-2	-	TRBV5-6	TGTGCCAGCAGCTTGGCGGAGACAGCTTATGGCTACACCTTC	CASSLAETAYGYTF
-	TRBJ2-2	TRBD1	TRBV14	TGTGCCAGCAGCCCGGTACCGGGACAGGGGGCGATCGGGGAGCTGTTTTTT	CASSPVPGQGAIGELFF
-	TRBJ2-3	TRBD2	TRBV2	TGTGCCAGGACACTAGCGGGGGGGAATACGCAGTATTTT	CARTLAGGNTQYF
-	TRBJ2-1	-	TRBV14	TGTGCCAGCAGCCAATTGATGCGGGGGCGGGGTGAGCAGTTCTTC	CASSQLMRGRGEQFF
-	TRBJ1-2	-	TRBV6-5	TGTGCCAGCACCCAGGGTAGCTATGGCTACACCTTC	CASTQGSYGYTF
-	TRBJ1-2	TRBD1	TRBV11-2	TGTGCCAGCAGCCGGGGGCGGGGACAGGGCTACACCTTC	CASSRGRGQGYTF
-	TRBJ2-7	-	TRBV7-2	TGTGCCAGCAGCTTAAGGCAAGTCGGGGAGCAGTACTTC	CASSLRQVGEQYF